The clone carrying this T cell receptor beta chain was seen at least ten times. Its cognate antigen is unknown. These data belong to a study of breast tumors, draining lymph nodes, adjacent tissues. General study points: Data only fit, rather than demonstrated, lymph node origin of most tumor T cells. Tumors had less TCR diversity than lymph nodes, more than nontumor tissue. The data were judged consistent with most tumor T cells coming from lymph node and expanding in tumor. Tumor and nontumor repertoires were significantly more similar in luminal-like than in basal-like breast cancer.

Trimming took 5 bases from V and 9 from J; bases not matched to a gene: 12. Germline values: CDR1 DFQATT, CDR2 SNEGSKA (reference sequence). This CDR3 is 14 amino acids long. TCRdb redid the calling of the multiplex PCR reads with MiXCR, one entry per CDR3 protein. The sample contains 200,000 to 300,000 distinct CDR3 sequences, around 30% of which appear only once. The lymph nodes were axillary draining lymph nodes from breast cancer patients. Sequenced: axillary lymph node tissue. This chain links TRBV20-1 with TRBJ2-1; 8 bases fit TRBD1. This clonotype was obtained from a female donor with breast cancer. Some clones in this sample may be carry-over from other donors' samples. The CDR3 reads CSAPRPGGRGEQFF. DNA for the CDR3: TGCAGTGCTCCTCGTCCAGGGGGCCGGGGTGAGCAGTTCTTC.